This is a list of T cell receptor beta chains from one sample in a study of CD8+ T cells in alopecia areata. Profiled with immunoSEQ multiplex PCR; TCRdb holds only in-frame clones, not every one. The sample has about 200,000 clones; more than 55% are singletons. The specimen comprised CD4+ T cells sorted from blood, sampled at week 4, from a patient treated with tofacitinib. The receptors stem from a human donor with alopecia areata. CDR3s include the opening cysteine and the closing phenylalanine or tryptophan. Fields, in order: J gene, CDR3 length, clone size, D gene, V gene, CDR3 DNA, CDR3 protein. A D gene is named only where the DNA matches it firmly. Some rows have no size entry. The others give once, few or many, or a class for an expanded clone.

j_gene: TRBJ1-2; len: 13; abundance: .; d_gene: TRBD1; v_gene: TRBV10-3; CDR3nt: TGTGCCATCAGTCAGGGGGCTAACTATGGCTACACCTTC; CDR3aa: CAISQGANYGYTF
j_gene: TRBJ2-5; len: 13; abundance: few; d_gene: TRBD1; v_gene: TRBV7-2; CDR3nt: TGTGCCAGCAGCCGGACAGGGGAGGAGACCCAGTACTTC; CDR3aa: CASSRTGEETQYF
j_gene: TRBJ2-2; len: 16; abundance: .; d_gene: TRBD2; v_gene: TRBV25-1; CDR3nt: TGTGCCAGCAGTGAACCCGGGAGGGGGAGGACCGGGGAGCTGTTTTTT; CDR3aa: CASSEPGRGRTGELFF
j_gene: TRBJ2-5; len: 12; abundance: once; d_gene: .; v_gene: TRBV29-1; CDR3nt: TGCAGCGTTGTCGGGACTGAAGAGACCCAGTACTTC; CDR3aa: CSVVGTEETQYF
j_gene: TRBJ2-1; len: 10; abundance: .; d_gene: .; v_gene: TRBV20-1; CDR3nt: TGCAGTGCTACCGGCAATGAGCAGTTCTTC; CDR3aa: CSATGNEQFF
j_gene: TRBJ2-5; len: 10; abundance: .; d_gene: .; v_gene: TRBV28; CDR3nt: TGTGCCAGCAGAAAGGAGACCCAGTACTTC; CDR3aa: CASRKETQYF
j_gene: TRBJ2-3; len: 14; abundance: .; d_gene: .; v_gene: TRBV30; CDR3nt: TGTGCCGAGGCGGGCCCGTTGTCTTCAGATACGCAGTATTTT; CDR3aa: CAEAGPLSSDTQYF
j_gene: TRBJ1-1; len: 12; abundance: .; d_gene: TRBD1; v_gene: TRBV30; CDR3nt: TGTGCCTGGAGCGCAGGGGGGACTGAAGCTTTCTTT; CDR3aa: CAWSAGGTEAFF
j_gene: TRBJ2-5; len: 14; abundance: .; d_gene: TRBD2; v_gene: TRBV19; CDR3nt: TGTGCCAGTAGTAAGGGACTAGGAGGGGAGACCCAGTACTTC; CDR3aa: CASSKGLGGETQYF
j_gene: TRBJ2-7; len: 15; abundance: .; d_gene: .; v_gene: TRBV5-1; CDR3nt: TGCGCCAGCAGCTGGGACACAGGGAGCTCCTACGAGCAGTACTTC; CDR3aa: CASSWDTGSSYEQYF
j_gene: TRBJ2-5; len: 12; abundance: .; d_gene: .; v_gene: TRBV15; CDR3nt: TGTGCCACCAGCAGCAGGGGTGAGACCCAGTACTTC; CDR3aa: CATSSRGETQYF
j_gene: TRBJ2-4; len: 20; abundance: few; d_gene: .; v_gene: TRBV29-1; CDR3nt: TGCAGCGTTGAACGGGATACCTGCTGGGCCTCAGGACGAGCCAAAAACATTCAGTACTTC; CDR3aa: CSVERDTCWASGRAKNIQYF
j_gene: TRBJ2-2; len: 15; abundance: few; d_gene: .; v_gene: TRBV28; CDR3nt: TGTGCCAGCAGGCTTACAGGATTTGAGGCCGGGGAGCTGTTTTTT; CDR3aa: CASRLTGFEAGELFF
j_gene: TRBJ2-5; len: 15; abundance: .; d_gene: .; v_gene: TRBV2; CDR3nt: TGTGCCAGCAGTGAAAACCCGGGGTCCGTAGAGACCCAGTACTTC; CDR3aa: CASSENPGSVETQYF
j_gene: TRBJ2-5; len: 15; abundance: .; d_gene: .; v_gene: TRBV25-1; CDR3nt: TGTGCCAGCAGTGCCGCAGGATGGTACCAAGAGACCCAGTACTTC; CDR3aa: CASSAAGWYQETQYF
j_gene: TRBJ1-6; len: 16; abundance: .; d_gene: TRBD1; v_gene: TRBV9; CDR3nt: TGTGCCAGCAGCGCCTATACCGGACAGGGCGATTCACCCCTCCACTTT; CDR3aa: CASSAYTGQGDSPLHF
j_gene: TRBJ1-1; len: 13; abundance: few; d_gene: .; v_gene: TRBV30; CDR3nt: TGTGCCTGGAGTGTTCTTTGGAAGGCTGAAGCTTTCTTT; CDR3aa: CAWSVLWKAEAFF
j_gene: TRBJ1-1; len: 13; abundance: .; d_gene: .; v_gene: TRBV29-1; CDR3nt: TGCAGCGTCCACGAGAGGGTACAAACTGAAGCTTTCTTT; CDR3aa: CSVHERVQTEAFF
j_gene: TRBJ1-1; len: 13; abundance: .; d_gene: .; v_gene: TRBV29-1; CDR3nt: TGCAGCGTTTCGGGACAAAGGGACACTGAAGCTTTCTTT; CDR3aa: CSVSGQRDTEAFF
j_gene: TRBJ2-2; len: 16; abundance: .; d_gene: TRBD1; v_gene: TRBV12-5; CDR3nt: TGTGCTAGTGGTACAGGGGGAGTAAACCTACCCGGGGAGCTGTTTTTT; CDR3aa: CASGTGGVNLPGELFF
j_gene: TRBJ2-3; len: 14; abundance: .; d_gene: TRBD1; v_gene: TRBV29-1; CDR3nt: TGCAGCGCCCTGGGAGACAGGGGAGGAGATACGCAGTATTTT; CDR3aa: CSALGDRGGDTQYF
j_gene: TRBJ2-7; len: 13; abundance: few; d_gene: TRBD1; v_gene: TRBV29-1; CDR3nt: TGCAGCGTTGCCGGACAGGGGGGAGACGAGCAGTACTTC; CDR3aa: CSVAGQGGDEQYF
j_gene: TRBJ2-1; len: 15; abundance: few; d_gene: TRBD1; v_gene: TRBV19; CDR3nt: TGTGCCAGTAAGCGGGGACAGGGGAGAATGGATGAGCAGTTCTTC; CDR3aa: CASKRGQGRMDEQFF
j_gene: TRBJ2-7; len: 13; abundance: .; d_gene: .; v_gene: TRBV7-9; CDR3nt: TGTGCCAGCAGCTTCCCAGGGGCGGGCGAGCAGTACTTC; CDR3aa: CASSFPGAGEQYF
j_gene: TRBJ2-5; len: 13; abundance: .; d_gene: TRBD1; v_gene: TRBV29-1; CDR3nt: TGCAGCGTTAATCCAGGGGGACAAGAGACCCAGTACTTC; CDR3aa: CSVNPGGQETQYF
j_gene: TRBJ1-1; len: 14; abundance: .; d_gene: .; v_gene: TRBV29-1; CDR3nt: TGCAGCGTTGAACGCGCACAGCCCGGTTTTAAAGCTTTCTTT; CDR3aa: CSVERAQPGFKAFF
j_gene: TRBJ1-2; len: 13; abundance: once; d_gene: .; v_gene: TRBV2; CDR3nt: TGTGCCAGCAGTGACGAGGGGACCTGGGGCTACACCTTC; CDR3aa: CASSDEGTWGYTF
j_gene: TRBJ2-2; len: 12; abundance: .; d_gene: .; v_gene: TRBV27; CDR3nt: TGTGCCAGCAGTAAGGCGGTCGGGGAGCTGTTTTTT; CDR3aa: CASSKAVGELFF